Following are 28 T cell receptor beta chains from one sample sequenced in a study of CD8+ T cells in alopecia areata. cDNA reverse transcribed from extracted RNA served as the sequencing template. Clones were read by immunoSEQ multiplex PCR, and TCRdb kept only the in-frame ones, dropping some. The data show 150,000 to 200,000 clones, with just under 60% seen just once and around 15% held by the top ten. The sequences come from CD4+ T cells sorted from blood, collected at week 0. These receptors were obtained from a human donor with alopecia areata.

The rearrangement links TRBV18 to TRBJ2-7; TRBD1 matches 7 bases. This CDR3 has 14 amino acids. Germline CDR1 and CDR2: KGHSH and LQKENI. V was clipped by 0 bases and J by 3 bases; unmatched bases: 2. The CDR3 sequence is CASSPPQGLYEQYF. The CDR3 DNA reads TGTGCCAGCTCACCACCACAGGGGCTCTACGAGCAGTACTTC.

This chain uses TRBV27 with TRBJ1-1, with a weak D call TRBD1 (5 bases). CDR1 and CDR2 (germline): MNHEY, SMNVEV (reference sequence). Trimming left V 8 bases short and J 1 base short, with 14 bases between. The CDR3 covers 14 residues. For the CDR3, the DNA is TGTGCCAGCGCACTCTACAGGCAGAACACTGAAGCTTTCTTT. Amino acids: CASALYRQNTEAFF.

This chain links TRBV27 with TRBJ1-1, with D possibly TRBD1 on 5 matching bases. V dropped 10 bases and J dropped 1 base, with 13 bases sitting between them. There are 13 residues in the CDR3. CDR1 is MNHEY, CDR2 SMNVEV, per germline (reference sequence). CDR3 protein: CATSGLTNTEAFF. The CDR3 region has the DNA TGTGCCACCTCGGGACTGACGAACACTGAAGCTTTCTTT.

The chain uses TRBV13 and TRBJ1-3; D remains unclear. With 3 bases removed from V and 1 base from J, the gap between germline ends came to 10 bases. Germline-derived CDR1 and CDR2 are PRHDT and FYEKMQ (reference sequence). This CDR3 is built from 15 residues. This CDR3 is CASSFRDTSGNTIYF. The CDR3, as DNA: TGTGCCAGCAGCTTCAGAGACACATCTGGAAACACCATATATTTT.

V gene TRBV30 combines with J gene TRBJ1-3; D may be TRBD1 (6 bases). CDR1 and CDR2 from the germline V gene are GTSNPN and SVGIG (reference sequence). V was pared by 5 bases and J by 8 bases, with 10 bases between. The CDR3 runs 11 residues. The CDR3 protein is CAWARGYTIYF. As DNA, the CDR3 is TGTGCCTGGGCCAGGGGATACACCATATATTTT.

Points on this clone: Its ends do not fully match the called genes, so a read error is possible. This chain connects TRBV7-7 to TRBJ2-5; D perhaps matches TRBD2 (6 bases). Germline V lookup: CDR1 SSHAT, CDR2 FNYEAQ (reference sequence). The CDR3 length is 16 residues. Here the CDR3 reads CASSYSFLGGQETQYF. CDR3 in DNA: TGTGCTAGCAGCTATTCTTTCTTGGGGGGCCAAGAGACCCAGTACTTC. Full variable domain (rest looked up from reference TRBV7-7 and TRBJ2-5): GAGVSQSPRYKVTKRGQDVTLRCDPISSHATLYWYQQALGQGPEFLTYFNYEAQPDKSGLPSDRFSAERPEGSISTLTIQRTEQRDSAMYRCASSYSFLGGQETQYFGPGTRLLVL.

The CDR3 region is CATETGTGANVLTF. The CDR3 DNA sequence: TGTGCCACGGAGACAGGGACTGGGGCCAACGTCCTGACTTTC. The V call is TRBV10-3, the J call TRBJ2-6; 7 nucleotides align to TRBD1. The V gene's germline CDR1 is ENHRY and CDR2 SYGVKD. V shed 10 bases and J 2 bases; nucleotides not matched to a gene: 5. CDR3 size: 14 residues.

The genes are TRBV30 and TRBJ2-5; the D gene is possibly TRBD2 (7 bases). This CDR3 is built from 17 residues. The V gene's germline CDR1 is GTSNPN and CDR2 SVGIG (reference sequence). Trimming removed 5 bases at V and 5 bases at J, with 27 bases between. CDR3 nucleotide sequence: TGTGCCTGGTCTTCCGCTCGGACCTCCAAGGGGGGGGAGACCCAGTACTTC. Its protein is CAWSSARTSKGGETQYF.

CDR3: CAISESKGRLEGYTF. CDR3 DNA sequence: TGTGCCATCAGTGAGTCGAAGGGACGGCTCGAGGGCTACACCTTC. V gene TRBV10-3 combines with J gene TRBJ1-2, with D possibly being TRBD1 (5 bases). The CDR3 is 15 residues long. Trimming removed 0 bases from V and 8 bases from J, with 16 bases in between. CDR1 is ENHRY, CDR2 SYGVKD, per germline.

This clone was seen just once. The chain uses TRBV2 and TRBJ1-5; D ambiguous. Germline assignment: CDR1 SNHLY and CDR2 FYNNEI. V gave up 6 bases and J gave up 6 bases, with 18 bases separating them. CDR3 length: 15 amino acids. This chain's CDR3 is CASSVRVGSVQPQHF. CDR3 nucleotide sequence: TGTGCCAGCAGCGTCCGGGTGGGGTCGGTTCAGCCCCAGCATTTT.

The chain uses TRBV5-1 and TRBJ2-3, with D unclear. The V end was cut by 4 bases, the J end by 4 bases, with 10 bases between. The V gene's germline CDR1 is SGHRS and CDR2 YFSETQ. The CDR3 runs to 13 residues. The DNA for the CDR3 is TGCGCCAGCAGCGGAGTTTATGCAGATACGCAGTATTTT. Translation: CASSGVYADTQYF.

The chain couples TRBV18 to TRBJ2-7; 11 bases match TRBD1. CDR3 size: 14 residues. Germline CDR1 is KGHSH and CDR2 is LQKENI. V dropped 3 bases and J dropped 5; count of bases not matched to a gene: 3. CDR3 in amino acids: CASSPGQGAHEQYF. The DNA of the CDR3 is TGTGCCAGCTCACCCGGACAGGGGGCACACGAGCAGTACTTC.

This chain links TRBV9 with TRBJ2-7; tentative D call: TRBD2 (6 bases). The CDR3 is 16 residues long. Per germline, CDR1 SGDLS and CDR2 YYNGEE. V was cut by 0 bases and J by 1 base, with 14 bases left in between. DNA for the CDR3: TGTGCCAGCAGCGTAGGGGATAATCGGGGGTCCTACGAGCAGTACTTC. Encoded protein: CASSVGDNRGSYEQYF. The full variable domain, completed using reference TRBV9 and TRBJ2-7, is DSGVTQTPKHLITATGQRVTLRCSPRSGDLSVYWYQQSLDQGLQFLIQYYNGEERAKGNILERFSAQQFPDLHSELNLSSLELGDSALYFCASSVGDNRGSYEQYFGPGTRLTVT.

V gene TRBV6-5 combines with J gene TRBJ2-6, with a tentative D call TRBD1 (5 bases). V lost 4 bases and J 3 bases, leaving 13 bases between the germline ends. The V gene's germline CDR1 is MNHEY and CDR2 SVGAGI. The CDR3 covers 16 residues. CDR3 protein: CASSWNRLSGANVLTF. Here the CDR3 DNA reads TGTGCCAGCAGTTGGAACAGGTTGAGTGGGGCCAACGTCCTGACTTTC.

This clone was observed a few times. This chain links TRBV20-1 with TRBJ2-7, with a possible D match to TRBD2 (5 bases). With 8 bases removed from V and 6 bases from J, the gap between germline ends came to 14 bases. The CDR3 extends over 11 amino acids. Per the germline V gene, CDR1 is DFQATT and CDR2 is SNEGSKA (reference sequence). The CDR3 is CSPSTRSEQYF. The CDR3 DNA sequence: TGCAGTCCCTCAACTAGGAGCGAGCAGTACTTC.

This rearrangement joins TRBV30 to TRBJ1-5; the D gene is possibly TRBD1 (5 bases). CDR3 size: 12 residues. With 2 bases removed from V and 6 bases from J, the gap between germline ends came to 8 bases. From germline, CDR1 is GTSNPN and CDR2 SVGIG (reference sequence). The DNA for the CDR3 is TGTGCCTGGAGTCCCCAGGGTCAGCCCCAGCATTTT. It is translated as CAWSPQGQPQHF.

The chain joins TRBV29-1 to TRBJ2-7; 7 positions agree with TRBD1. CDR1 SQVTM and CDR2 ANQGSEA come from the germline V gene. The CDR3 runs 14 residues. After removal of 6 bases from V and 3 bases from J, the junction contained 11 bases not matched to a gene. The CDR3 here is CSVKQGLGGYEQYF. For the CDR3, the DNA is TGCAGCGTCAAACAGGGGCTTGGGGGCTACGAGCAGTACTTC.

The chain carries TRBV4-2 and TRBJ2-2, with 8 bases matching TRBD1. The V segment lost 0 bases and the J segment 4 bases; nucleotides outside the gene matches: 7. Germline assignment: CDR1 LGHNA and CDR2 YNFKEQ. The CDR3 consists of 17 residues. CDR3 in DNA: TGTGCCAGCAGCCAAGATTTCGCCAGGGGGCCCACCGGGGAGCTGTTTTTT. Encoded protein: CASSQDFARGPTGELFF.

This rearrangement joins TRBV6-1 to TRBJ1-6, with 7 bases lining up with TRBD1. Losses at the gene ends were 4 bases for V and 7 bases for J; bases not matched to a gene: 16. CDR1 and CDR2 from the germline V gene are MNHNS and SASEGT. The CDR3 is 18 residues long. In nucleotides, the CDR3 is TGTGCCAGCAGTGGAGCCCGACAGGGCGGGAGGACAAATTCACCCCTCCACTTT. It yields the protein CASSGARQGGRTNSPLHF.

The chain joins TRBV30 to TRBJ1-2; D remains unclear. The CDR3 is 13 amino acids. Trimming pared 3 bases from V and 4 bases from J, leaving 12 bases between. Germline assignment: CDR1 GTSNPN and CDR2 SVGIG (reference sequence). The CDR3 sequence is CAWSWSGIYGYTF. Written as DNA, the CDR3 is TGTGCCTGGAGCTGGTCCGGGATCTATGGCTACACCTTC.

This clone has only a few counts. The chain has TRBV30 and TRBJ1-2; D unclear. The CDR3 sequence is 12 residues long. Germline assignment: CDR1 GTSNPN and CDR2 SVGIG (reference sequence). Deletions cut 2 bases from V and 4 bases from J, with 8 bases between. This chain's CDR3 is CAWSQGTYGYTF. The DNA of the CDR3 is TGTGCCTGGAGTCAAGGTACCTATGGCTACACCTTC.

CDR3 sequence: CASSLLPDREGAYSNQPQHF. CDR3 coding DNA: TGCGCCAGCAGCTTACTCCCGGACAGGGAGGGGGCTTATAGCAATCAGCCCCAGCATTTT. The chain links TRBV5-1 to TRBJ1-5; 8 positions match TRBD1. V shed 2 bases, J shed 0 bases, and the junction held 16 bases outside the gene matches. The CDR3 contains 20 residues. CDR1 and CDR2 (germline): SGHRS, YFSETQ.

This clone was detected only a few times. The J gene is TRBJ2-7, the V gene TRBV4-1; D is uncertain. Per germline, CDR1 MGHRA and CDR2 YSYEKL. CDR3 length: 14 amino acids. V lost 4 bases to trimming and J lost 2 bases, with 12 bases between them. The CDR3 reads CASSPPQRAYEQYF. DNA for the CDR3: TGCGCCAGCAGCCCCCCACAGCGAGCCTACGAGCAGTACTTC.

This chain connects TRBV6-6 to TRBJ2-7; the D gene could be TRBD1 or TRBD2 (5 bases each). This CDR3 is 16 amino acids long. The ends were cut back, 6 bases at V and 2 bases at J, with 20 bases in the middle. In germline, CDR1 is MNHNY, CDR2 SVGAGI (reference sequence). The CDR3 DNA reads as TGTGCCAGCAGCCACATCCGGGACGGCCACCCCTACGAGCAGTACTTC. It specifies CASSHIRDGHPYEQYF.

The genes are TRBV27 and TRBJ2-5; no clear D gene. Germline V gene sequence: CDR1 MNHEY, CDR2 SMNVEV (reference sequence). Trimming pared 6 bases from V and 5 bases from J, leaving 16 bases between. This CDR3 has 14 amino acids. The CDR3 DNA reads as TGTGCCAGCAGGCGGACGGTTCTTGGGGAGACCCAGTACTTC. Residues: CASRRTVLGETQYF.

The CDR3, as DNA: TGCGCCAGCAGCCAAGGGGACTCTATGGCCGGGGAGCTGTTTTTT. Translation gives CASSQGDSMAGELFF. The chain is built from TRBV4-1 and TRBJ2-2, with D tentatively TRBD2 (6 bases). V lost 1 base and J lost 6, with 12 bases in between. CDR3 size: 15 residues. The germline gives CDR1 MGHRA, CDR2 YSYEKL.

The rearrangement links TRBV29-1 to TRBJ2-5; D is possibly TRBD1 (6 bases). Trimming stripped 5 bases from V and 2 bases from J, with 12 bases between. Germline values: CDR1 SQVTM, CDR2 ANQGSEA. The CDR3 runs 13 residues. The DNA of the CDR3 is TGCAGCGTTTACTTGACAGGTCAAGAGACCCAGTACTTC. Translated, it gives CSVYLTGQETQYF.

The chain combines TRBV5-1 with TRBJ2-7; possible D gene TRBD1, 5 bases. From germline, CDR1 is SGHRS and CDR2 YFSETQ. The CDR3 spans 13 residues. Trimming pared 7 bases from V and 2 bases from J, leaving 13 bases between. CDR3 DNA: TGCGCCAGCCGTTTCCAGGGAACCTACGAGCAGTACTTC. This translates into CASRFQGTYEQYF.